Detailed here is one T cell receptor (beta chain). Its antigen is currently unknown. Libraries were prepared by immunoSEQ multiplex PCR; TCRdb keeps only in-frame clonotypes and omits some of them. The sample records tens of thousands of clones, 60% to 80% being singletons. The sample originates from a study of radiotherapy plus CTLA-4 blockade in lung cancer. Study background: Patients showed objective responses in 15% to 20% of cases, and disease control was achieved by about 30%.

Focal radiation plus CTLA-4 blockade with ipilimumab was given to patients with chemo-refractory metastatic non-small-cell lung cancer. Whole-study results and caveats: Early shifts in blood T cell clones, with interferon-beta, reportedly predicted response best. Radiotherapy was combined with ipilimumab, and tumor-derived TCR clones then expanded in blood.

The J segment lost 2 bases and the V segment lost 2 bases, leaving 8 bases of the junction unmatched. The CDR3 length is 17 residues. CDR1 and CDR2 from the germline V gene are SGHRS and YFSETQ. The starting material was peripheral blood, obtained from a patient treated with radiotherapy plus ipilimumab. V usage is TRBV5-1 and J usage is TRBJ2-3; 10 bases are shared with TRBD2. The receptor's source is a human donor with non-small cell lung cancer whose response to radiotherapy plus ipilimumab could not be evaluated. The CDR3 sequence: CASSLAGGVSFTDTQYF. The CDR3 region has the DNA TGCGCCAGCAGCTTAGCGGGAGGGGTTTCGTTCACAGATACGCAGTATTTT.